One sample yielded the 25 T cell receptor beta chains listed below, sequenced in a study of T cells after yellow fever vaccination. TCRdb called the 5' RACE reads again in MiXCR, with one record for every CDR3 protein. Of roughly 330,000 distinct CDR3 sequences detected, around 6.8% appear once; the ten largest clones hold roughly a sixth. The sequenced sample was PBMCs, obtained around 45 days after the first yellow fever vaccination. The receptors derive from a man aged 18 to 30 who received the YFV17D yellow fever vaccine.

This chain connects TRBV4-3 to TRBJ2-1; D is perhaps TRBD1 or TRBD2 (5 bases each). Germline CDR1 LGHNA, CDR2 YSLEER. The CDR3 is 13 amino acids. V shed 4 bases and J shed 7 bases, with 11 bases lying between them. The CDR3 is CASSPGTLNEQFF. The CDR3 DNA follows: TGCGCCAGCAGCCCCGGGACGCTGAATGAGCAGTTCTTC.

This clonotype has a count of ten or more. This chain joins TRBV2 and TRBJ2-5; possible D gene TRBD1, 6 bases. This CDR3 comprises 12 residues. V was clipped by 5 bases and J by 6 bases, with 10 bases between them. Germline CDR1 is SNHLY and CDR2 is FYNNEI. CDR3 sequence reads: CASSRTGQTQYF. In DNA, the CDR3 is TGTGCCAGCAGTCGAACAGGGCAGACCCAGTACTTC.

This clonotype has a handful of counts. The rearrangement joins TRBV6-5 to TRBJ1-1; D not resolved. The CDR3 is made up of 14 amino acids. Trimming cost V 0 bases and J 1 base, with 6 bases left between them. Germline V CDR1 and CDR2: MNHEY, SVGAGI. The CDR3 loop reads CASSYSEQNTEAFF. The CDR3 DNA is TGTGCCAGCAGTTACTCGGAGCAGAACACTGAAGCTTTCTTT.

The V gene is TRBV7-2, the J gene TRBJ2-7; D gene unclear. The CDR3 is 14 amino acids. CDR1 is SGHTA, CDR2 FQGNSA, per germline. The V and J ends lost 1 base and 6 bases respectively, with 13 bases between them. The CDR3 DNA reads TGTGCCAGCAGCTTAGAAGGCGGCTGGGTCGAGCAGTACTTC. It is translated as CASSLEGGWVEQYF.

This clonotype was counted only a few times. The chain recombines TRBV5-5 with TRBJ1-2; no clear D gene. The length of the CDR3 is 11 residues. From germline, CDR1 is SGHKS and CDR2 YYEKEE (reference sequence). V shed 9 bases and J shed 6 bases, with 12 bases lying between them. DNA for the CDR3: TGTGCCACCCATAACGAGCATGGCTACACCTTC. Its protein product is CATHNEHGYTF.

This clonotype appeared a few times. This chain links TRBV5-1 with TRBJ2-1; 13 positions agree with TRBD2. The germline gives CDR1 SGHRS, CDR2 YFSETQ. V gave up 4 bases and J gave up 4 bases; unmatched junction bases: 8. This CDR3 region has 17 residues. CDR3 sequence: CASSTGTSGEPYNEQFF. CDR3 nucleotides: TGCGCCAGCAGCACCGGGACTAGCGGGGAACCGTACAATGAGCAGTTCTTC.

This CDR3 is CASSVGLALQYNEQFF. DNA of the CDR3: TGTGCCAGCAGCGTCGGACTAGCTTTGCAATACAATGAGCAGTTCTTC. The chain joins TRBV5-8 to TRBJ2-1; 8 bases map to TRBD2. Trimming took 4 bases from V and 4 from J; bases not matched to a gene: 10. The germline V gene has CDR1 SGHTS and CDR2 YDEGEE. This CDR3 has 16 residues.

By share, this clonotype counts as large (0.1 to 1%). The chain has TRBV24-1 and TRBJ2-5, with TRBD2 as a possible D gene (7 bases). Germline loops: CDR1 KGHDR, CDR2 SFDVKD. The ends were cut back, 3 bases at V and 5 bases at J, with 15 bases in the middle. CDR3 length: 15 amino acids. Here the CDR3 reads CATSDAGEGRETQYF. CDR3 nucleotides: TGTGCCACCAGTGATGCAGGGGAGGGTCGGGAGACCCAGTACTTC.

The rearrangement uses TRBV11-2 and TRBJ2-4; TRBD2 aligns across 11 bases. Germline values: CDR1 SGHAT, CDR2 FQNNGV. With V trimmed by 1 base and J by 6 bases, 5 bases remained unmatched. The CDR3 runs to 16 residues. The CDR3 region has the DNA TGTGCCAGCAGCTTAGTTCTTAGCGGGGGGGGAAACATTCAGTACTTC. Its translation: CASSLVLSGGGNIQYF.

This chain joins TRBV24-1 and TRBJ2-3; 9 nucleotides line up with TRBD2. Trimming at V came to 4 bases and at J to 9 bases, leaving 10 bases not matched to a gene. Germline lookup yields CDR1 KGHDR and CDR2 SFDVKD. This CDR3 comprises 15 residues. The CDR3 DNA sequence: TGTGCCACCAGTGACTATAGCGGGGGCCTAGTAACGCAGTATTTT. Protein: CATSDYSGGLVTQYF.

This rearrangement joins TRBV12-3 or TRBV12-4 to TRBJ1-6; perhaps TRBD1 as D (5 bases). CDR3 length equals 13 residues. V gave up 6 bases and J gave up 8 bases, with 11 bases separating them. The CDR3 protein is CASRDIAYSPLHF. The CDR3, as DNA: TGTGCCAGCAGGGACATTGCCTATTCACCCCTCCACTTT.

This clonotype showed up just a few times. The rearrangement joins TRBV20-1 to TRBJ2-1, with TRBD2 matching 11 bases. V was clipped by 1 base and J by 7 bases; unmatched bases: 6. CDR3 length equals 15 residues. Germline CDR1 reads DFQATT; CDR2 reads SNEGSKA (reference sequence). CDR3 sequence (DNA): TGCAGTGCTAGAGGTGGTAGCGGGGGGGCTAATGAGCAGTTCTTC. This codes for CSARGGSGGANEQFF.

The V call is TRBV7-2, the J call TRBJ1-6; no clear D gene. Germline V gene lookup returns CDR1 SGHTA and CDR2 FQGNSA. V was clipped by 6 bases and J by 8 bases, with 17 bases between them. This CDR3 has 15 residues. The CDR3 loop reads CASSGGGKRDSPLHF. CDR3 coding DNA: TGTGCCAGCAGTGGAGGAGGGAAAAGGGATTCACCCCTCCACTTT.

This chain uses TRBV12-3 or TRBV12-4 with TRBJ2-2, with D hard to call. The CDR3 runs 14 residues. The ends were cut back, 8 bases at V and 4 bases at J, with 14 bases in the middle. CDR3 bases: TGTGCCAGCGGAAGACATTTAGGCACCGGGGAGCTGTTTTTT. Amino acid sequence: CASGRHLGTGELFF.

The rearrangement links TRBV29-1 to TRBJ1-2; D remains unclear. Germline-derived CDR1 and CDR2 are SQVTM and ANQGSEA. V was pared by 8 bases and J by 0 bases, with 7 bases between. This CDR3 is 11 amino acids long. The CDR3 protein is CSFRANYGYTF. CDR3 bases: TGCAGCTTCAGAGCTAACTATGGCTACACCTTC.

This clonotype was counted only a few times. The chain employs TRBV19 and TRBJ2-3, with 11 nucleotides matching TRBD2. The trim removed 5 bases at V and 7 bases at J, leaving 14 bases unmatched. The CDR3 is made up of 17 amino acids. Per the germline V gene, CDR1 is LNHDA and CDR2 is SQIVND (reference sequence). CDR3 amino acids: CASSRGLAGLQQHTQYF. DNA of the CDR3: TGTGCCAGTAGTCGAGGACTAGCGGGTCTCCAGCAACATACGCAGTATTTT. The variable domain in full, completed from reference TRBV19 and TRBJ2-3, reads DGGITQSPKYLFRKEGQNVTLSCEQNLNHDAMYWYRQDPGQGLRLIYYSQIVNDFQKGDIAEGYSVSREKKESFPLTVTSAQKNPTAFYLCASSRGLAGLQQHTQYFGPGTRLTVL.

This clonotype showed up many times. The genes are TRBV15 and TRBJ1-4, with D unclear. Germline V gene lookup returns CDR1 LNHNV and CDR2 YYDKDF (reference sequence). V was shortened by 1 base and J by 1 base, with 7 bases between the two germline ends. The CDR3 runs 15 residues. The DNA of the CDR3 is TGTGCCACCAGCAGAGCGTTGGGAACTAATGAAAAACTGTTTTTT. It specifies CATSRALGTNEKLFF.

There are a few counts of this clonotype. The chain has TRBV18 and TRBJ2-1; D remains ambiguous. V was shortened by 2 bases and J by 9 bases, with 11 bases between the two germline ends. The CDR3 is made up of 13 amino acids. The germline gives CDR1 KGHSH, CDR2 LQKENI. The CDR3 DNA reads TGTGCCAGCTCACCAGGTGGTCGTACTGAGCAGTTCTTC. Protein: CASSPGGRTEQFF.

The J gene is TRBJ1-1, the V gene TRBV7-9; TRBD1 might be the D (5 bases). This CDR3 has 14 amino acids. CDR1 is SEHNR and CDR2 is FQNEAQ in the germline V gene (reference sequence). Deletions cut 8 bases from V and 6 bases from J, with 19 bases between. Written as DNA, the CDR3 is TGTGCCAGCGCCAAACCGCCGGGACTCCCTGAAGCTTTCTTT. This sequence encodes CASAKPPGLPEAFF.

This clonotype was counted between two and nine times. CDR3 sequence reads: CASSLSFGAQGYTF. The CDR3, as DNA: TGTGCCAGCAGCCTGAGTTTTGGGGCCCAAGGCTACACCTTC. The V and J genes are TRBV9 and TRBJ1-2; D perhaps matches TRBD1 (5 bases). Trimming took 4 bases from V and 8 from J, leaving 18 bases between them. CDR3 length: 14 residues. Germline CDR1 and CDR2: SGDLS and YYNGEE.

V and J are TRBV29-1 and TRBJ2-4; D remains ambiguous. Germline loops: CDR1 SQVTM, CDR2 ANQGSEA. The CDR3 is made up of 19 amino acids. V shed 1 base and J shed 2 bases, with 24 bases lying between them. CDR3 in amino acids: CSVEGDVTASVLSKNIQYF. The CDR3 DNA reads as TGCAGCGTTGAAGGCGATGTAACGGCCTCCGTCCTATCCAAAAACATTCAGTACTTC.

The chain has TRBV30 and TRBJ1-4; D gene ambiguous. Trimming pared 1 base from V and 0 bases from J, leaving 3 bases between. The CDR3 has 13 amino acids. Per germline, CDR1 GTSNPN and CDR2 SVGIG (reference sequence). The CDR3, as DNA: TGTGCCTGGAGTGAGGCAACTAATGAAAAACTGTTTTTT. It translates to CAWSEATNEKLFF.

The chain employs TRBV3-1 and TRBJ2-3; 10 bases are a match to TRBD2. The CDR3 runs 17 residues. J lost 5 bases, V lost 1 base, and 9 bases had no gene match. Germline CDR1 reads LGHDT; CDR2 reads YNNKEL (reference sequence). CDR3 in DNA: TGTGCCAGCAGCCAAGTAATCACTAGCGGGGCGGGAGATACGCAGTATTTT. It encodes CASSQVITSGAGDTQYF.

In this sample, this clonotype turned up a few times. This chain uses TRBV6-1 with TRBJ1-4, with 7 nucleotides matching TRBD1. The CDR3 covers 13 residues. V lost 6 bases to trimming and J lost 7 bases; unmatched junction nucleotides: 5. Looked up from germline, CDR1 is MNHNS and CDR2 is SASEGT. The CDR3 here is CASRTTGVEKLFF. The CDR3 bases are TGTGCCAGCAGGACAACAGGGGTTGAAAAACTGTTTTTT.

This chain connects TRBV4-1 to TRBJ1-5; D possibly corresponds to TRBD1 (6 bases). The CDR3 length is 15 residues. Trimming pared 0 bases from V and 6 bases from J, leaving 12 bases between. Germline-derived CDR1 and CDR2 are MGHRA and YSYEKL. The CDR3: CASSQDSGAVQPQHF. The DNA for the CDR3 is TGCGCCAGCAGCCAAGATTCGGGGGCAGTTCAGCCCCAGCATTTT.